This TCR beta chain was profiled in a study of cytomegalovirus exposure and HLA in healthy donors. Findings and limits, study-wide: In a later analysis, DRB1 alleles had the most associated TCRs; HLA-C alleles the fewest.

Notes on this clone: The antigen remains unidentified.

There are 16 residues in the CDR3. Germline V gives CDR1 MGHRA, CDR2 YSYEKL. Trimming left V 2 bases short and J 4 bases short, with 15 bases between. PCR involved 60 Vbeta and 13 Jbeta primers. Some clones are missing from TCRdb's copy, which holds only in-frame ones; the method was immunoSEQ multiplex PCR. The data hold about 120,000 clones, with about 10% observed a single time. The specimen was PBMCs. The chain couples TRBV4-1 to TRBJ1-3; a possible D gene is TRBD1 (5 bases). The clonotype was recovered from a young man in good health and CMV-seronegative. CDR3 nucleotides: TGCGCCAGCAGCCAATCCCCAGGGTACTCAGGAAACACCATATATTTT. Amino acid sequence: CASSQSPGYSGNTIYF.